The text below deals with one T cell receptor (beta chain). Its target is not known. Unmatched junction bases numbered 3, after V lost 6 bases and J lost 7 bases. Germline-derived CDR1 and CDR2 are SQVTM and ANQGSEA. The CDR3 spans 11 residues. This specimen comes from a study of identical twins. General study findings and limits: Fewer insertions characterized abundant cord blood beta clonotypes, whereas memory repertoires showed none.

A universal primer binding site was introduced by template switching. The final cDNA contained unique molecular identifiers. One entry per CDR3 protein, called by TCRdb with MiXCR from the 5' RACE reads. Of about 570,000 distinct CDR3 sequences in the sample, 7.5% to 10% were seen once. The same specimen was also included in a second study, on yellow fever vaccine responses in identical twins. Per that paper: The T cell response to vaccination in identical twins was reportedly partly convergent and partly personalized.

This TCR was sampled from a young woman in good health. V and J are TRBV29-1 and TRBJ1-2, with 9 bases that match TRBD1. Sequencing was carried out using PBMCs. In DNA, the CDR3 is TGCAGCGTCGGGACAGGGAGTGGCTACACCTTC. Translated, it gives CSVGTGSGYTF.